One and the same sample provided the 12 T cell receptor beta chains below, sequenced in a study of tumor and adjacent non-tumor tissue in lung cancer. RNA was extracted from bulk tissue without any cell sorting. The library came from three nested PCR rounds adapted from ARM-PCR protocols. From the multiplex PCR reads, TCRdb called clonotypes with MiXCR, one entry per CDR3 protein. This sample has approximately 120,000 distinct CDR3 sequences, with around three fifths found just once. Material for sequencing was lung tumor tissue. All receptors derive from a man aged 25-45 years with non-small cell lung cancer.

Notes on this clonotype: A much larger clone sits a single nucleotide away, making a read error possible. This sequence joins TRBV20-1 and TRBJ1-2, with TRBD1 as a possible D gene (5 bases). This CDR3 has 14 amino acids. CDR1 is DFQATT, CDR2 SNEGSKA, per germline (reference sequence). The DNA of the CDR3 is TGCAGTGCTAGAGAGGGGGGATCAAACTATGACTACACCTTC. Amino acid sequence: CSAREGGSNYDYTF.

A remark on this clonotype: At one end, the junction sequence differs from germline, possibly due to a read error. The rearrangement joins TRBV12-3 or TRBV12-4 to TRBJ2-6; 8 nucleotides agree with TRBD1. The CDR3 spans 19 residues. The CDR3 region is CASRAWGGQGPSGANVLSF. The CDR3 bases are TGTGCCAGCAGAGCCTGGGGCGGACAGGGTCCCTCTGGGGCCAACGTCCTGTCTTTC.

In its sample, this clonotype was seen many times. The gene calls are TRBV6-1 and TRBJ2-2; a possible D gene is TRBD2 (6 bases). Trimming cost V 7 bases and J 4 bases, with 19 bases left between them. From germline, CDR1 is MNHNS and CDR2 SASEGT. The CDR3 sequence is 16 residues long. Here the CDR3 DNA reads TGTGCCAGCACCCTGGGACTTCGCATCTCCACCGGGGAGCTGTTTTTT. This codes for CASTLGLRISTGELFF.

This clonotype was seen more than once but under ten times. This may come from a read error, since a much larger clone is one base off. The V and J genes are TRBV11-2 and TRBJ2-5; D possibly matches TRBD1 or TRBD2 (5 bases each). Trimming shortened V by 0 bases and J by 5 bases, and 16 bases separated the two germline ends. The CDR3 contains 16 residues. Germline-derived CDR1 and CDR2 are SGHAT and FQNNGV. The CDR3 is CASSLEAGTPGETQYF. DNA for the CDR3: TGTGCCAGCAGCTTAGAAGCAGGGACCCCGGGGGAGACCCAGTACTTC. Full variable domain (remainder filled in from reference TRBV11-2 and TRBJ2-5): EAGVAQSPRYKIIEKRQSVAFWCNPISGHATLYWYQQILGQGPKLLIQFQNNGVVDDSQLPKDRFSAERLKGVDSTLKIQPAKLEDSAVYLCASSLEAGTPGETQYFGPGTRLLVL.

Worth noting for this clonotype: The junction departs from germline at one end; a sequencing error may be responsible. The V gene is TRBV11-2, the J gene TRBJ2-5; 7 nucleotides match TRBD2. The V gene's germline CDR1 is SGHAT and CDR2 FQNNGV. The CDR3 covers 15 residues. CDR3 sequence reads: CASSLEAGRQEAQYF. CDR3 nucleotide sequence: TGTGCTAGCAGCTTAGAAGCGGGAAGGCAAGAGGCCCAGTACTTC.

As concerns this clonotype: This sequence may be a read error, since a much larger clone differs from it by one base. The genes are TRBV4-1 and TRBJ2-3; TRBD1 aligns across 7 bases. The germline V gene has CDR1 MGHRA and CDR2 YSYEKL. The CDR3 loop spans 15 amino acids. Unmatched junction bases numbered 5, after V lost 0 bases and J lost 5 bases. DNA for the CDR3: TGCGCCAGCAGCCAAGAAGGGACAGTCCTAGATACGCAGTATTTT. Translating gives CASSQEGTVLDTQYF.

The rearrangement links TRBV12-3 or TRBV12-4 to TRBJ1-3; no firm D call. V lost 1 base and J 16 bases, leaving 17 bases between the germline ends. The CDR3 extends over 13 amino acids. The CDR3 is CASSLVAGSTLYF. Written as DNA, the CDR3 is TGTGCCAGCAGTTTAGTGGCTGGAAGCACCCTTTATTTT.

Comment on this clonotype: A much larger clone sits a single nucleotide away, making a read error possible. V and J are TRBV4-2 and TRBJ1-4, with D unclear. In germline, CDR1 is LGHNA, CDR2 YNFKEQ. The CDR3 spans 15 residues. The CDR3, as DNA: TGTGCCAGCAGCCAAGACCTCCTATCCGGTGAAAATCTGTTTTTT. Its translation: CASSQDLLSGENLFF.

For this clonotype: This sequence may be a read error, since a much larger clone differs from it by one base. V usage is TRBV5-6 and J usage is TRBJ2-5, with 11 bases fitting TRBD1. This CDR3 comprises 16 residues. Germline V gene lookup returns CDR1 SGHDT and CDR2 YYEEEE. This CDR3 is CAGSFGGQGGLETQYF. Here the CDR3 DNA reads TGTGCCGGCAGCTTTGGGGGACAGGGGGGGCTTGAGACCCAGTACTTC.

This clonotype was detected ten times or more. The chain joins TRBV20-1 to TRBJ2-5; 12 bases agree with TRBD2. Germline V lookup: CDR1 DFQATT, CDR2 SNEGSKA (reference sequence). V gave up 6 bases and J gave up 5 bases; unmatched junction bases: 16. The CDR3 sequence is 17 residues long. The CDR3 loop reads CSAKSGTSGSLGETQYF. CDR3 nucleotides: TGCAGTGCAAAATCCGGGACTAGCGGGTCTCTCGGTGAGACCCAGTACTTC.

Details on this clonotype: This clone may be a read error of a much larger clone one base away. Here the CDR3 omits its conserved ending phenylalanine or tryptophan, so a read error is the likely source. This chain connects TRBV6-5 to TRBJ2-7; TRBD1 is a possible D gene (6 bases). CDR1 is MNHEY, CDR2 SVGAGI, per germline. The CDR3 is 13 residues long. V gave up 6 bases and J gave up 5 bases, with 14 bases separating them. In DNA form, the CDR3 reads TGTGCCAGCAGGCTGGGACAATTCAACGAGCAGTACTTA. This translates into CASRLGQFNEQYL.

This clonotype was counted once. It is likely a read error, because the conserved phenylalanine at the end of the CDR3 is missing. The J gene is TRBJ1-1, the V gene TRBV12-3 or TRBV12-4; 11 positions agree with TRBD1. This CDR3 is built from 15 residues. Unmatched junction bases numbered 8, after V lost 7 bases and J lost 4 bases. CDR3: CASNLGTGGSTEAFL. The CDR3 DNA reads TGTGCCAGCAATCTCGGGACAGGGGGTAGCACTGAAGCTTTCCTT.